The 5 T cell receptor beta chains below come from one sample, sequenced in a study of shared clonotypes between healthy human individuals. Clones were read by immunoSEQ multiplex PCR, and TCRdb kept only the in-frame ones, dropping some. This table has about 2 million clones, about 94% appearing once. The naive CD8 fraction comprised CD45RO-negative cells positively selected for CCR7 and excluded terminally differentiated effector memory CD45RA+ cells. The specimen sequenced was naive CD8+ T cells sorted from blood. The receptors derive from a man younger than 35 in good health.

The CDR3 DNA reads TGTGCCAGCAGTTTACCCTGGGAGGGTACTGGAAACACCATATATTTT. It specifies CASSLPWEGTGNTIYF. This chain connects TRBV28 to TRBJ1-3, with D uncertain. Trimming removed 2 bases from V and 2 bases from J, with 13 bases in between. Germline values: CDR1 MDHEN, CDR2 SYDVKM. This CDR3 has 16 amino acids.

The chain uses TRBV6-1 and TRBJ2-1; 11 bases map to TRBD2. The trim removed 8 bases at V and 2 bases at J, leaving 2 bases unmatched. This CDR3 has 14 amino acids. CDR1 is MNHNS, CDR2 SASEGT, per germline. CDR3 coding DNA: TGTGCCAGCGGTAGCGGGGGGGCCTACAATGAGCAGTTCTTC. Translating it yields CASGSGGAYNEQFF.

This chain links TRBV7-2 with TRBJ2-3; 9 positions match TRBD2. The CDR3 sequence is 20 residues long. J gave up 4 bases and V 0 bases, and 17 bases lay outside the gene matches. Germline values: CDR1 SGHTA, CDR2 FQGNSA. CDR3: CASSLALPYRLAVGPDTQYF. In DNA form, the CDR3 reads TGTGCCAGCAGCTTAGCACTCCCATACCGACTAGCGGTTGGACCAGATACGCAGTATTTT.

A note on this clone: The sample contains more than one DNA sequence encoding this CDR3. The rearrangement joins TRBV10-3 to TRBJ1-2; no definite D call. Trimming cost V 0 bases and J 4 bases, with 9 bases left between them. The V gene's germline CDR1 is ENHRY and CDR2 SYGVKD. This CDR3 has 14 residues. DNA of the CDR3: TGTGCCATCAGTGAGTCGGGAGGCGGCTATGGCTACACCTTC. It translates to CAISESGGGYGYTF.

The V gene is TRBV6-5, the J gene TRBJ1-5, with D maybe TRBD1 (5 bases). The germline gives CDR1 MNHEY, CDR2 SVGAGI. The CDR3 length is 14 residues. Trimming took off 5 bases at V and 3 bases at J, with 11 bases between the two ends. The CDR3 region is CASSKAGVNQPQHF. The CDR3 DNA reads TGTGCCAGCAGTAAGGCGGGGGTCAATCAGCCCCAGCATTTT.